This entry lists 21 T cell receptor beta chains sequenced from one sample in a study of graft-versus-host responses after intestinal transplantation. Only in-frame clones appear in the TCRdb table, and some are missing; sequencing was by immunoSEQ multiplex PCR. The sample includes roughly 130,000 clones, approximately 91% of them seen just once. For these TCRs, the target antigens are not known. The source material was unstimulated CD4+ T cells sorted from spleen or lymph node cells, sampled before intestinal transplant. Every receptor here comes from a human donor who received an intestinal transplant.

In DNA form, the CDR3 reads TGTGCCAGCAGCTGGCTAGGGACAGGGGGCATCGGCTACACCTTC. This codes for CASSWLGTGGIGYTF. V and J are TRBV5-4 and TRBJ1-2, with 12 nucleotides matching TRBD1. CDR1 and CDR2 from the germline V gene are SGHNT and YYREEE (reference sequence). The CDR3 spans 15 residues. V lost 3 bases and J lost 8; bases outside the gene matches: 8.

The CDR3 region is CASRALGGARVGNTIYF. The CDR3 DNA reads TGTGCCAGCAGGGCTCTAGGGGGGGCGCGAGTCGGAAACACCATATATTTT. The gene calls are TRBV27 and TRBJ1-3, with a weak D call TRBD1 (6 bases). The ends were cut back, 6 bases at V and 4 bases at J, with 22 bases in the middle. The CDR3 has 17 residues. The germline CDR1 and CDR2 sequences are MNHEY and SMNVEV (reference sequence).

There are a few counts of this clone. The V and J genes are TRBV5-1 and TRBJ2-1; 10 positions agree with TRBD1. The CDR3 runs 16 residues. Per the germline V gene, CDR1 is SGHRS and CDR2 is YFSETQ. After removal of 4 bases from V and 6 bases from J, the junction contained 10 bases not matched to a gene. CDR3 sequence: CASSGPTGGFGNEQFF. For the CDR3, the DNA is TGCGCCAGCAGCGGTCCGACAGGGGGCTTCGGCAATGAGCAGTTCTTC.

This clone has just one count. This chain uses TRBV27 with TRBJ2-2; tentative D call: TRBD2 (6 bases). The germline CDR1 and CDR2 sequences are MNHEY and SMNVEV (reference sequence). CDR3 size: 14 residues. Trimming stripped 10 bases from V and 1 base from J, with 13 bases between. DNA for the CDR3: TGTGCCACCAATGCGGGACGGAACACCGGGGAGCTGTTTTTT. As protein: CATNAGRNTGELFF.

J is TRBJ1-5 and V is TRBV28, with D maybe TRBD1 (6 bases). This CDR3 has 15 amino acids. CDR1 is MDHEN, CDR2 SYDVKM, per germline. The V gene lost 5 bases and the J gene lost 0 bases, with 11 bases spanning the gap. CDR3 nucleotide sequence: TGTGCCAGCAGTGGACAGAGTTATAGCAATCAGCCCCAGCATTTT. Its protein product is CASSGQSYSNQPQHF.

V usage is TRBV19 and J usage is TRBJ2-3; TRBD2 aligns across 15 bases. Trimming took 6 bases from V and 3 from J; bases not matched to a gene: 1. The CDR3 covers 15 residues. CDR1 and CDR2 from the germline V gene are LNHDA and SQIVND (reference sequence). CDR3 in DNA: TGTGCCAGTAGGGGACTAGCGGGAGGAACAGATACGCAGTATTTT. Encoded protein: CASRGLAGGTDTQYF. Based on the CDR3 plus reference TRBV19 and TRBJ2-3, the full variable domain is DGGITQSPKYLFRKEGQNVTLSCEQNLNHDAMYWYRQDPGQGLRLIYYSQIVNDFQKGDIAEGYSVSREKKESFPLTVTSAQKNPTAFYLCASRGLAGGTDTQYFGPGTRLTVL.

The chain carries TRBV2 and TRBJ1-6; D not certain. This CDR3 has 15 residues. Trimming pared 7 bases from V and 0 bases from J, leaving 10 bases between. Germline CDR1 reads SNHLY; CDR2 reads FYNNEI. As DNA, the CDR3 is TGTGCCAGCACTCCTGTGAGCTCCTATAATTCACCCCTCCACTTT. Its translation is CASTPVSSYNSPLHF.

This chain uses TRBV5-1 with TRBJ1-4; possible D gene TRBD1, 6 bases. This CDR3 is 15 amino acids long. Germline CDR1 reads SGHRS; CDR2 reads YFSETQ. Trimming cost V 3 bases and J 7 bases, with 16 bases left between them. As DNA, the CDR3 is TGCGCCAGCAGCTCATCAGGGGCCCCTGCTGAAAAACTGTTTTTT. Its protein is CASSSSGAPAEKLFF.

This chain connects TRBV18 to TRBJ1-1; maybe TRBD1 (5 bases). The CDR3 has 13 amino acids. Germline lookup yields CDR1 KGHSH and CDR2 LQKENI. V was pared by 6 bases and J by 0 bases, with 8 bases between. In DNA, the CDR3 is TGTGCCAGCTCGCTGACAGTGAACACTGAAGCTTTCTTT. It specifies CASSLTVNTEAFF.

The chain links TRBV18 to TRBJ2-6; 8 bases align to TRBD1. V trimming: 8 bases; J trimming: 2 bases; junction bases outside the gene matches: 5. The CDR3 runs 15 residues. Germline values: CDR1 KGHSH, CDR2 LQKENI. Here the CDR3 DNA reads TGTGCCAGCACGGTCAGGGGGCCTGGGGCCAACGTCCTGACTTTC. Protein sequence: CASTVRGPGANVLTF.

The chain combines TRBV6-5 with TRBJ1-5, with D perhaps matching TRBD1 (6 bases). V dropped 7 bases and J dropped 1 base, with 14 bases sitting between them. The CDR3 is made up of 15 amino acids. Germline CDR1 is MNHEY and CDR2 is SVGAGI. CDR3 nucleotide sequence: TGTGCCAGCAAACAGGGTGGGCAGAGCAATCAGCCCCAGCATTTT. Translation: CASKQGGQSNQPQHF.

CDR3 DNA sequence: TGTGCCAGCAGCCTTGCAGTGACCCTTTTGACCAAAAACATTCAGTACTTC. Amino acids: CASSLAVTLLTKNIQYF. V usage is TRBV5-6 and J usage is TRBJ2-4; the D is unclear. Germline V gene lookup returns CDR1 SGHDT and CDR2 YYEEEE. V lost 4 bases, J lost 2 bases, and 19 bases lay in between. The CDR3 runs 17 residues.

The chain links TRBV7-9 to TRBJ1-1, with 12 bases matching TRBD1. V lost 8 bases to trimming and J lost 0 bases; unmatched junction nucleotides: 4. The CDR3 runs to 15 residues. Germline values: CDR1 SEHNR, CDR2 FQNEAQ (reference sequence). As DNA, the CDR3 is TGTGCCAGCCGGGACAGGGGGCTCATGAACACTGAAGCTTTCTTT. It codes for CASRDRGLMNTEAFF.

This sequence joins TRBV18 and TRBJ2-7; TRBD1 agrees at 8 bases. This CDR3 is built from 15 residues. Germline V gene data show CDR1 as KGHSH and CDR2 as LQKENI. The trim removed 1 base at V and 5 bases at J, leaving 7 bases unmatched. Here the CDR3 reads CASSPLRTGYDEQYF. The CDR3 DNA follows: TGTGCCAGCTCACCACTTCGGACAGGGTACGACGAGCAGTACTTC.

V gene TRBV5-1 combines with J gene TRBJ1-6; 7 bases map to TRBD1. Germline CDR1 and CDR2: SGHRS and YFSETQ. The V segment lost 3 bases and the J segment 8 bases; nucleotides outside the gene matches: 8. This CDR3 is 15 amino acids long. The CDR3 protein is CASSWLRRGDSPLHF. CDR3 nucleotide sequence: TGCGCCAGCAGCTGGTTGCGCAGGGGGGATTCACCCCTCCACTTT.

This chain uses TRBV6-5 with TRBJ2-7; tentatively, D is TRBD1 (5 bases). The CDR3 runs to 11 residues. Trimming removed 6 bases from V and 10 bases from J, with 13 bases in between. Germline V lookup: CDR1 MNHEY, CDR2 SVGAGI. The CDR3 sequence is CASRNGQTQYF. The CDR3 nucleotides read TGTGCCAGCAGAAACGGACAAACCCAGTACTTC.

The rearrangement joins TRBV27 to TRBJ2-3; D might be TRBD2 (6 bases). The CDR3 is 16 amino acids. Germline V gene sequence: CDR1 MNHEY, CDR2 SMNVEV (reference sequence). Trimming cost V 3 bases and J 7 bases, with 20 bases left between them. DNA for the CDR3: TGTGCCAGCAGTTTCTCACCGGGACTGGCAGACCATACGCAGTATTTT. Residues: CASSFSPGLADHTQYF.

This clone was seen only once. The genes are TRBV28 and TRBJ2-1, with TRBD2 matching 12 bases. Germline CDR1 MDHEN, CDR2 SYDVKM. The length of the CDR3 is 17 residues. V was pared by 5 bases and J by 4 bases, with 9 bases of the junction left unmatched. The CDR3 bases are TGTGCCAGCAGTGGTGTAGCTAGCGGGAGGGCGTACAATGAGCAGTTCTTC. Amino acids: CASSGVASGRAYNEQFF.

The chain links TRBV5-1 to TRBJ1-6; D ambiguous. The CDR3 contains 14 residues. Germline V gives CDR1 SGHRS, CDR2 YFSETQ. V was clipped by 3 bases and J by 10 bases, with 14 bases between them. The CDR3 loop reads CASSWETGESPLHF. The CDR3 DNA is TGCGCCAGCAGCTGGGAAACCGGGGAATCACCCCTCCACTTT.

V usage is TRBV28 and J usage is TRBJ2-1; weak D call: TRBD2 (5 bases). CDR3 length equals 15 residues. CDR1 MDHEN and CDR2 SYDVKM come from the germline V gene. The ends were cut back, 6 bases at V and 0 bases at J, with 12 bases in the middle. The DNA of the CDR3 is TGTGCCAGCAGGGTCCCCGGGGACTCCTACAATGAGCAGTTCTTC. It encodes CASRVPGDSYNEQFF.

The CDR3 reads CASSSGTDTQYF. DNA for the CDR3: TGTGCCAGCAGCTCCGGCACAGATACGCAGTATTTT. J is TRBJ2-3 and V is TRBV5-4; D call uncertain. CDR1 and CDR2 (germline): SGHNT, YYREEE (reference sequence). The CDR3 is made up of 12 amino acids. V dropped 3 bases and J dropped 1 base, with 3 bases sitting between them. Filled out from reference TRBV5-4 and TRBJ2-3, the complete variable domain reads ETGVTQSPTHLIKTRGQQVTLRCSSQSGHNTVSWYQQALGQGPQFIFQYYREEENGRGNFPPRFSGLQFPNYSSELNVNALELDDSALYLCASSSGTDTQYFGPGTRLTVL.